This T cell receptor (beta chain) was profiled in a study of monozygotic twins with inflammatory bowel disease. The CDR3 is made up of 16 amino acids. The germline gives CDR1 SGHRS, CDR2 YFSETQ. Blood samples measuring more than 2 ml were taken per donor. TCRdb reworked the 5' RACE reads into one entry per CDR3 protein, no DNA. The sample's table shows approximately 340,000 distinct CDR3 sequences. The gene calls are TRBV5-1 and TRBJ2-2; the TCRdb D gene call, TRBD1, has no DNA to confirm it. Sample: blood. This TCR was recovered from a human donor with ulcerative colitis or Crohn's disease, or a healthy co-twin of an affected twin (not recorded which). CDR3 amino acids: CASSDMRTGHTGELFF.